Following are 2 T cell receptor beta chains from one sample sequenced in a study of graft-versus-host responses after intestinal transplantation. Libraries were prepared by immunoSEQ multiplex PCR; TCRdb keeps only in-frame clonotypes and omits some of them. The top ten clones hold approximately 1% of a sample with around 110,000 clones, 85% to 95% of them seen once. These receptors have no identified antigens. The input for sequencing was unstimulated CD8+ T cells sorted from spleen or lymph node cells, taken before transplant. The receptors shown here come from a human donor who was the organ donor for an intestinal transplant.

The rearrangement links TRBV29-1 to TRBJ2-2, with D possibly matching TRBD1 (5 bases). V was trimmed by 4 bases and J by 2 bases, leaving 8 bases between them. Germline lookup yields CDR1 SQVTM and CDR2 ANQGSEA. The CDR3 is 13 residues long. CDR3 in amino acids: CSVGQTNTGELFF. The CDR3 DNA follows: TGCAGCGTTGGACAGACCAACACCGGGGAGCTGTTTTTT.

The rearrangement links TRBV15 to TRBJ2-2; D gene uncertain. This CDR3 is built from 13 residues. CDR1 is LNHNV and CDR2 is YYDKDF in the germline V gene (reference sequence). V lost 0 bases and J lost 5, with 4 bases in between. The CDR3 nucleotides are TGTGCCACCAGCAGAGATTGGACCGGGGAGCTGTTTTTT. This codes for CATSRDWTGELFF.